Ten or more counts support the clone carrying this T cell receptor beta chain. The antigen remains undetermined. The record originates from a study of metastatic and nonmetastatic thyroid tumors. On the study more broadly: Repertoire comparison spanned blood and tumor or nodule tissue of malignant and benign thyroid patients. Whole-study results and caveats: Significantly higher TCR beta diversity was reportedly seen in malignant thyroid tumors than benign nodules, in blood and tumor.

Original processing notes: A papillary thyroid cancer distant-metastasis classifier was built from CDR3 differences across clinicopathological groups. From the PCR reads, TCRdb re-called clones with MiXCR. The V and J calls and clone size are TCRdb's, not the authors'. In the table there are 20,000 to 25,000 clones, around 19% of which are singletons. The CDR3 totals 11 residues. Germline lookup yields CDR1 SGHAT and CDR2 FQNNGV. Trimming left V 5 bases short and J 7 bases short, with 8 bases between. Nobody among the patients had been given any treatment before thyroid surgery. The sequenced sample was adjacent normal tissue. The genes are TRBV11-2 and TRBJ1-2; D unresolved. This clonotype was obtained from a male donor with papillary thyroid cancer or a benign thyroid nodule (not recorded which). Some clones in this sample may be carry-over from other donors' samples. This chain's CDR3 is CASSPTLGYTF. CDR3 DNA: TGTGCCAGCAGCCCGACACTTGGCTACACCTTC.